This record looks at one TCR beta chain sequence and its context. Its specificity is unknown. Other nucleotide sequences in the sample specify the same CDR3. All the donors were Caucasian adults who lived in Nashville, Tennessee. Into CD45RA+ naive and CD45RA-negative memory subsets, the CD4+ cells were split. This sample was taken from a study of shared clonotypes between healthy human individuals. Study-level points and caveats: About 5% was the fraction of naive CD4 clonotypes found shared across a few donors.

The CDR3 sequence is 13 residues long. Germline V gives CDR1 LNHDA, CDR2 SQIVND (reference sequence). The V end lost 3 bases, the J end lost 4 bases, and 6 bases lay between the germline ends. TCRdb's table, derived via immunoSEQ multiplex PCR, lists solely in-frame clones and lacks some. Among millions of clones, just over 90% were seen once, and the ten largest hold under 0.45%. The sequencing input was naive CD4+ T cells from PBMCs. The sample's subset: CD45RA+ positively selected. The sequence was collected from a man between 18 and 35 years old in good health. Some clones in this sample may be carry-over from other donors' samples. The chain recombines TRBV19 with TRBJ2-2, with D unresolved. The CDR3 spells CASSIVGTGELFF. The CDR3 DNA reads as TGTGCCAGTAGTATTGTAGGCACCGGGGAGCTGTTTTTT.